This entry concerns a single T cell receptor (beta chain). The entry originates in a study of patients and donors after allogeneic stem cell transplantation. This CDR3 contains 14 residues. The V gene's germline CDR1 is SGHAT and CDR2 FQDESV (reference sequence). The V gene end was trimmed by 1 base and the J gene end by 4 bases; junction bases not matched to a gene: 2. Using its own MiXCR run on the RT-PCR reads, TCRdb lists one record per CDR3 protein. The data show roughly 4,200 distinct CDR3 sequences, approximately 24% seen once. This clonotype was obtained from a human donor who was either an allogeneic HSCT recipient or a stem cell or donor lymphocyte infusion donor (not recorded which). It is not recorded whose cells these are; they may come from a transplant donor. Specimen: blood, either unsorted or a sorted T cell fraction (not recorded which). The chain recombines TRBV11-1 with TRBJ1-2, with 8 nucleotides matching TRBD1. CDR3 DNA: TGTGCCAGCAGCTTAGGGACAGGGACCTATGGCTACACCTTC. Encoded protein: CASSLGTGTYGYTF.